This passage covers 18 T cell receptor beta chains from one sample sequenced in a study of T cell responses to AZD1222 COVID-19 vaccine. Assay: immunoSEQ multiplex PCR; the TCRdb copy retains only in-frame clones and omits some. This table has 89,000 or so clones, over 70% appearing once. The sequenced sample was peripheral blood, obtained on day 0 of AZD1222 vaccination. Receptors originate from an adult in good health.

The chain has TRBV2 and TRBJ2-3; 7 bases map to TRBD2. The trim removed 0 bases at V and 3 bases at J, leaving 15 bases unmatched. CDR1 and CDR2 from the germline V gene are SNHLY and FYNNEI. The CDR3 runs to 19 residues. The CDR3 loop reads CASSEALRWEGRGTDTQYF. Written as DNA, the CDR3 is TGTGCCAGCAGTGAAGCGCTTAGGTGGGAGGGCCGCGGGACAGATACGCAGTATTTT.

V gene TRBV15 combines with J gene TRBJ2-7; no clear D. V was shortened by 3 bases and J by 3 bases, with 15 bases between the two germline ends. CDR1 is LNHNV and CDR2 is YYDKDF in the germline V gene (reference sequence). The CDR3 has 15 residues. The CDR3 loop is CATSRPGQLNYEQYF. The CDR3 DNA reads as TGTGCCACCAGCAGGCCGGGCCAGCTAAACTACGAGCAGTACTTC.

V gene TRBV7-9 combines with J gene TRBJ2-7; tentative D call: TRBD2 (6 bases). CDR3 size: 14 residues. Germline lookup yields CDR1 SEHNR and CDR2 FQNEAQ (reference sequence). Trimming cost V 1 base and J 3 bases, with 10 bases left between them. The CDR3 reads CASSLGGGFYEQYF. CDR3 nucleotide sequence: TGTGCCAGCAGCTTAGGTGGAGGGTTCTACGAGCAGTACTTC.

The genes are TRBV4-2 and TRBJ1-6, with D maybe TRBD1 (6 bases). The CDR3 extends over 18 amino acids. The V gene's germline CDR1 is LGHNA and CDR2 YNFKEQ. Trimming removed 0 bases at V and 14 bases at J, with 26 bases between. The CDR3 loop reads CASSQELGAGSQEKTLHF. The CDR3 DNA sequence: TGTGCCAGCAGCCAAGAGCTGGGGGCGGGGTCCCAGGAGAAGACCCTCCACTTT.

V and J are TRBV3-1 (or the pseudogene TRBV3-2) and TRBJ1-1; possibly TRBD1 for D (5 bases). Per germline, CDR1 LGHDT and CDR2 YNNKEL (reference sequence). The CDR3 covers 14 residues. V shed 1 base and J shed 1 base, with 7 bases lying between them. CDR3 sequence: CASSQVGENTEAFF. The CDR3, as DNA: TGTGCCAGCAGCCAAGTGGGGGAGAACACTGAAGCTTTCTTT.

About this clone: This same CDR3 is encoded by further DNA sequences in the sample. The chain carries TRBV5-1 and TRBJ1-1; 9 bases are a match to TRBD1. V shed 4 bases and J 5 bases; nucleotides not matched to a gene: 6. CDR1 is SGHRS and CDR2 is YFSETQ in the germline V gene. This CDR3 contains 14 residues. This CDR3 reads CASSLDRGRTEAFF. CDR3 nucleotide sequence: TGCGCCAGCAGCCTGGACAGGGGACGGACTGAAGCTTTCTTT. The full variable domain, rest sourced from reference TRBV5-1 and TRBJ1-1, is KAGVTQTPRYLIKTRGQQVTLSCSPISGHRSVSWYQQTPGQGLQFLFEYFSETQRNKGNFPGRFSGRQFSNSRSEMNVSTLELGDSALYLCASSLDRGRTEAFFGQGTRLTVV.

This chain connects TRBV2 to TRBJ2-2, with TRBD2 matching over 12 bases. After removal of 2 bases from V and 0 bases from J, the junction contained 4 bases not matched to a gene. Germline V gene sequence: CDR1 SNHLY, CDR2 FYNNEI. CDR3 length equals 18 residues. The CDR3 DNA reads as TGTGCCAGCAGTGAAAGACTAGCGGGGGCGGCGAACACCGGGGAGCTGTTTTTT. It is translated as CASSERLAGAANTGELFF.

The chain is built from TRBV7-9 and TRBJ1-3; tentatively, D is TRBD1 (5 bases). The germline V and J ends were trimmed by 5 bases and 0 bases, with 11 bases remaining between them. CDR3 size: 15 residues. CDR1 is SEHNR, CDR2 FQNEAQ, per germline (reference sequence). The CDR3 reads CASSPQGSSGNTIYF. The DNA for the CDR3 is TGTGCCAGCAGCCCTCAGGGCTCCTCTGGAAACACCATATATTTT. Complete variable domain (other parts from reference TRBV7-9 and TRBJ1-3): DTGVSQNPRHKITKRGQNVTFRCDPISEHNRLYWYRQTLGQGPEFLTYFQNEAQLEKSRLLSDRFSAERPKGSFSTLEIQRTEQGDSAMYLCASSPQGSSGNTIYFGEGSWLTVV.

The rearrangement joins TRBV7-8 to TRBJ1-1; no firm D call. V shed 1 base and J shed 3 bases, with 9 bases lying between them. Germline V gene sequence: CDR1 SGHVS, CDR2 FQNEAQ. This CDR3 is built from 14 residues. The CDR3 loop is CASSLVAWDTEAFF. The CDR3 region has the DNA TGTGCCAGCAGCTTAGTAGCTTGGGACACTGAAGCTTTCTTT.

The chain joins TRBV30 to TRBJ1-4; the D gene is possibly TRBD1 (6 bases). Germline CDR1 reads GTSNPN; CDR2 reads SVGIG (reference sequence). CDR3 length: 13 residues. The V gene lost 3 bases and the J gene lost 5 bases, with 10 bases spanning the gap. The CDR3 is CAWSPGANEKLFF. CDR3 coding DNA: TGTGCCTGGAGCCCGGGGGCGAATGAAAAACTGTTTTTT.

The chain uses TRBV7-8 and TRBJ2-3, with TRBD2 identical over 8 bases. Germline V gives CDR1 SGHVS, CDR2 FQNEAQ. With V trimmed by 8 bases and J by 0 bases, 16 bases remained unmatched. This CDR3 is built from 18 residues. The DNA for the CDR3 is TGTGCCAGCCTCCCCCCGAATAGCGGGATCTCTAGCACAGATACGCAGTATTTT. Its protein product is CASLPPNSGISSTDTQYF.

The J gene is TRBJ1-2, the V gene TRBV3-1 (or the pseudogene TRBV3-2); D gene unclear. Germline CDR1 and CDR2: LGHDT and YNNKEL (reference sequence). The CDR3 sequence is 14 residues long. V lost 2 bases to trimming and J lost 3 bases, with 10 bases between them. The CDR3 sequence: CASSQRQSYYGYTF. The CDR3 nucleotides are TGTGCCAGCAGCCAACGGCAGAGCTACTATGGCTACACCTTC.

The chain uses TRBV5-1 and TRBJ1-6, with TRBD1 matching 8 bases. This CDR3 has 15 residues. Trimming removed 6 bases from V and 10 bases from J; junction bases left unmatched: 12. Germline CDR1 and CDR2: SGHRS and YFSETQ. The chain's CDR3 is CASKGKTGGDSPLHF. The CDR3 DNA is TGCGCCAGCAAGGGAAAAACAGGGGGTGACTCACCCCTCCACTTT.

This sequence joins TRBV30 and TRBJ2-1, with D possibly TRBD2 on 5 matching bases. This CDR3 is built from 12 residues. Germline-derived CDR1 and CDR2 are GTSNPN and SVGIG (reference sequence). V lost 0 bases, J lost 13 bases, and 13 bases lay in between. Here the CDR3 DNA reads TGTGCCTGGAGTGTAAGTCGGGGATCTCAGTTCTTC. Its protein product is CAWSVSRGSQFF.

A remark on this clone: Within the sample, other DNA sequences also encode this same CDR3. CDR3 in amino acids: CASSFRDTDTQYF. In DNA form, the CDR3 reads TGTGCCAGCAGCTTCAGAGACACAGATACGCAGTATTTT. The genes are TRBV5-4 and TRBJ2-3; D gene unclear. V shed 2 bases and J shed 2 bases, with 6 bases lying between them. Germline V gene data show CDR1 as SGHNT and CDR2 as YYREEE (reference sequence). The CDR3 contains 13 residues. The full variable domain, completed using reference TRBV5-4 and TRBJ2-3, is ETGVTQSPTHLIKTRGQQVTLRCSSQSGHNTVSWYQQALGQGPQFIFQYYREEENGRGNFPPRFSGLQFPNYSSELNVNALELDDSALYLCASSFRDTDTQYFGPGTRLTVL.

V usage is TRBV7-2 and J usage is TRBJ2-5, with TRBD2 as a possible D gene (5 bases). CDR1 and CDR2 (germline): SGHTA, FQGNSA. V lost 1 base and J lost 4, with 13 bases in between. CDR3 length equals 15 residues. The CDR3: CASSLGGAMGETQYF. The CDR3 coding sequence is TGTGCCAGCAGCTTAGGGGGAGCCATGGGAGAGACCCAGTACTTC.

V usage is TRBV28 and J usage is TRBJ2-3; the match to TRBD2 covers 15 bases. CDR3 length: 18 amino acids. Trimming at V came to 6 bases and at J to 3 bases, leaving 10 bases not matched to a gene. The germline CDR1 and CDR2 sequences are MDHEN and SYDVKM. The CDR3 sequence: CASSSGTSGRWGTDTQYF. CDR3 sequence (DNA): TGTGCCAGCAGCTCAGGGACTAGCGGGAGGTGGGGAACAGATACGCAGTATTTT.

This sequence joins TRBV28 and TRBJ1-6, with TRBD1 matching 8 bases. CDR3 length: 18 amino acids. The V and J ends lost 3 bases and 1 base, in that order; junction bases with no gene match: 8. Germline loops: CDR1 MDHEN, CDR2 SYDVKM. The CDR3: CASSFGTGGLSYNSPLHF. CDR3 nucleotides: TGTGCCAGCAGTTTCGGCACAGGGGGTTTATCCTATAATTCACCCCTCCACTTT.